One TCR beta chain is described in this entry. The entry originates in a study of blood T cell repertoires in COVID-19. Whole-study context: Acute and convalescent COVID-19 samples came from the United States, Italy and Spain.

In the study's own analysis: Counts of nucleated cells, estimated from reference gene primer amplification, were obtained. Method: immunoSEQ multiplex PCR; TCRdb's copy keeps in-frame clones and lacks some. That table furnishes V, J and clone size, whereas the DNA furnished D and trimming. Altogether about 240,000 clones are present, 75% to 90% being singletons, with the ten largest covering around 7.8%. CDR1 and CDR2 (germline): SGHTA, FQGNSA. Trimming removed 5 bases at V and 4 bases at J, with 14 bases between. The CDR3 is 15 residues long. Sequencing used peripheral blood. The sequence derives from a man between 60 and 75 years old who had recovered from COVID-19. The chain recombines TRBV7-2 with TRBJ2-2; possibly TRBD1 for D (5 bases). The chain's CDR3 is CASSPEGVGTGELFF. Here the CDR3 DNA reads TGTGCCAGCAGCCCAGAAGGGGTAGGCACCGGGGAGCTGTTTTTT.